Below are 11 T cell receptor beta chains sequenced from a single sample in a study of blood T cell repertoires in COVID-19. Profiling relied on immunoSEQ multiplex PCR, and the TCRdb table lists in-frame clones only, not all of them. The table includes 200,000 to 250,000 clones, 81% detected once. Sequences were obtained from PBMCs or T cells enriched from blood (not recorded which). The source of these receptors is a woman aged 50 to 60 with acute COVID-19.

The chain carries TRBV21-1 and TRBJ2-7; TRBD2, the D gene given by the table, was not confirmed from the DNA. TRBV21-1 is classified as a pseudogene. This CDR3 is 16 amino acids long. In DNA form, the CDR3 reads TGTGCCAGCAGCAAACGGGCGGGAGGCTCCTCCTACGAGCAGTACTTC. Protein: CASSKRAGGSSYEQYF.

The CDR3 DNA reads TGTGCCAGCAGCTTACTACTAGCGGGCGGAAGGTTGGGAGAGCAGTTCTTC. As protein: CASSLLLAGGRLGEQFF. V usage is TRBV13 and J usage is TRBJ2-1; the match to TRBD2 covers 9 bases. The CDR3 is made up of 17 amino acids. Germline-derived CDR1 and CDR2 are PRHDT and FYEKMQ (reference sequence). Trimming cost V 2 bases and J 10 bases; bases outside gene matches: 15.

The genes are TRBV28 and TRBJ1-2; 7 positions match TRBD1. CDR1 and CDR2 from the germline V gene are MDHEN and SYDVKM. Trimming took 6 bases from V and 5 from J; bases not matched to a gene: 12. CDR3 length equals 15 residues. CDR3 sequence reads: CASRLRGSLLYGYTF. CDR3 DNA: TGTGCCAGCAGGCTCAGGGGGTCCCTATTGTATGGCTACACCTTC.

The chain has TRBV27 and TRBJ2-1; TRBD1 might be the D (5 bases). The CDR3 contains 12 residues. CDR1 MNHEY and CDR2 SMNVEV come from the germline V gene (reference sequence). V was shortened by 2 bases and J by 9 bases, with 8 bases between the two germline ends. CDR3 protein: CASSLGASEQFF. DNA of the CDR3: TGTGCCAGCAGTTTAGGGGCCAGTGAGCAGTTCTTC.

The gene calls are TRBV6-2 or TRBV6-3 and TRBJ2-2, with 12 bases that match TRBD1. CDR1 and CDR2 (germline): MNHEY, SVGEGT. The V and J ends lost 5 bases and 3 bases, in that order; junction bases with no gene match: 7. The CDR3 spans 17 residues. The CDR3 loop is CASSTPRDRGHTGELFF. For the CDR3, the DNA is TGTGCCAGCAGTACCCCACGGGACAGGGGGCACACCGGGGAGCTGTTTTTT.

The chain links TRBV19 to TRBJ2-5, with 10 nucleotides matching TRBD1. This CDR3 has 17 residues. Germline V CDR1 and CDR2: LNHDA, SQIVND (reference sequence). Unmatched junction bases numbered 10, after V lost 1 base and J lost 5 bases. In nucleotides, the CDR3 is TGTGCCAGTAGTATAGCGCCCGAGGGACAGGGGTCGGAGACCCAGTACTTC. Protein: CASSIAPEGQGSETQYF.

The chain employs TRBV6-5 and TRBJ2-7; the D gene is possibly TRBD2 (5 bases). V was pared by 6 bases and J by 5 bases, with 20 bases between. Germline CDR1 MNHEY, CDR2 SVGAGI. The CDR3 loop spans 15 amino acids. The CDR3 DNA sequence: TGTGCCAGCAGCAGAAGCGGACCGAGATCCCACGAGCAGTACTTC. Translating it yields CASSRSGPRSHEQYF.

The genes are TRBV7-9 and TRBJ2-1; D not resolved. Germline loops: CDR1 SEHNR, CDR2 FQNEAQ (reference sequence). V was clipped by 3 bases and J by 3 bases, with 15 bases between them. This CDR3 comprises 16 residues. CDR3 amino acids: CASSLFGSVGYNEQFF. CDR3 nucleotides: TGTGCCAGCAGCTTGTTCGGGTCTGTAGGCTACAATGAGCAGTTCTTC.

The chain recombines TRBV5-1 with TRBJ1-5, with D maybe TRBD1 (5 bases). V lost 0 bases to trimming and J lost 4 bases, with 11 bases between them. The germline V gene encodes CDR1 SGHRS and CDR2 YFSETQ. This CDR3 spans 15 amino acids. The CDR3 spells CASSLETGGNQPQHF. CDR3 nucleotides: TGCGCCAGCAGCTTGGAGACGGGGGGTAATCAGCCCCAGCATTTT. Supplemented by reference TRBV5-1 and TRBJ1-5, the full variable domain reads KAGVTQTPRYLIKTRGQQVTLSCSPISGHRSVSWYQQTPGQGLQFLFEYFSETQRNKGNFPGRFSGRQFSNSRSEMNVSTLELGDSALYLCASSLETGGNQPQHFGDGTRLSIL.

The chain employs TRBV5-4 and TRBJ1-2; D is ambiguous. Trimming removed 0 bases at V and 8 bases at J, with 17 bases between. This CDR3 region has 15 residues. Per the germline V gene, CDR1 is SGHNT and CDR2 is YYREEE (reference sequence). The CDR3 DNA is TGTGCCAGCAGCTTGGTGGCGGAACCGGCGAGGGGCTACACCTTC. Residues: CASSLVAEPARGYTF.

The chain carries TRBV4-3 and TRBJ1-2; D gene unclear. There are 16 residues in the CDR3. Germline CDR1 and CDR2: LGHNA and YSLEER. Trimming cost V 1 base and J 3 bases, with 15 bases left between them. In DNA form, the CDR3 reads TGCGCCAGCAGCCAAGTCCGACAAAACCTTTACTATGGCTACACCTTC. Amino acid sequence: CASSQVRQNLYYGYTF.